This T cell receptor beta chain was sequenced during a study of T cell repertoires in cytomegalovirus infection. Overall study context: CMV infection together with matching HLA type was indicated by public TCR beta signatures.

The sample holds a few counts of this clonotype. What it binds is not known. TCRdb reprocessed the reads via MiXCR and lists one record per CDR3 protein. The repertoire consists of around 430,000 distinct CDR3 sequences, with about 42% occurring once and the leading ten covering approximately 40%. This CDR3 is built from 15 residues. With 6 bases removed from V and 3 bases from J, the gap between germline ends came to 14 bases. CDR1 MNHNS and CDR2 SASEGT come from the germline V gene. The sequencing here drew on cultured PBMCs, taken from culture after CMV antigen stimulation. The V gene is TRBV6-1, the J gene TRBJ1-4; the D gene is possibly TRBD1 (5 bases). The source is a human donor in good health (CMV status not recorded). Some clones in this sample may be carry-over from other donors' samples. The chain's CDR3 is CASSKPRAANEKLFF. CDR3 DNA sequence: TGTGCCAGCAGCAAACCCAGGGCGGCTAATGAAAAACTGTTTTTT.